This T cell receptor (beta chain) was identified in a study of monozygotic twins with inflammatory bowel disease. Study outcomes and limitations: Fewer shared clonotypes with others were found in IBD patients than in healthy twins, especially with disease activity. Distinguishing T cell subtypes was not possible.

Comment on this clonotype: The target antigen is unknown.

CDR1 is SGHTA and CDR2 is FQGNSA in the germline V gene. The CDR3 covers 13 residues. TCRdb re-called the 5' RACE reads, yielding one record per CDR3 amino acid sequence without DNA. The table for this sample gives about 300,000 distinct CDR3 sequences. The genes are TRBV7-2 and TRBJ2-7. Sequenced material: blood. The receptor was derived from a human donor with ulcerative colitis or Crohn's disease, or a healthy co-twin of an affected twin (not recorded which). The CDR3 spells CASSPSRSLEQYF.